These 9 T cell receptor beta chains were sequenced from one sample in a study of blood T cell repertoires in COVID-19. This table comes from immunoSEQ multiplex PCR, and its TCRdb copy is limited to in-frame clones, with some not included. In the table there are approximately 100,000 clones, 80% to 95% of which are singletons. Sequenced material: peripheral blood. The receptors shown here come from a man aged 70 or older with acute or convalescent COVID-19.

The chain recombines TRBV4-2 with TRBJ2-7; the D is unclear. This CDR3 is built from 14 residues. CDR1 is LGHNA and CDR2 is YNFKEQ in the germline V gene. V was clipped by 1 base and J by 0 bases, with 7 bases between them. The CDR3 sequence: CASSQGYSSYEQYF. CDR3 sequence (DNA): TGTGCCAGCAGCCAAGGATACTCCTCCTACGAGCAGTACTTC.

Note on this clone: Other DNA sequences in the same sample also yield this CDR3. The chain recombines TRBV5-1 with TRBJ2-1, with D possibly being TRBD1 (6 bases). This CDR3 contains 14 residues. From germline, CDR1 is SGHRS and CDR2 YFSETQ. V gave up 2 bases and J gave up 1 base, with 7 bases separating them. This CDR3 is CASSLGGSYNEQFF. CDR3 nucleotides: TGCGCCAGCAGCTTAGGGGGATCCTACAATGAGCAGTTCTTC.

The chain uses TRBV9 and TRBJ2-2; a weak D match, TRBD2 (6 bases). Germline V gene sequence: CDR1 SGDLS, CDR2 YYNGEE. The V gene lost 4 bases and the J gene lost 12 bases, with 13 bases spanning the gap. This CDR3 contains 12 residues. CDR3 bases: TGTGCCAGCAGCCCACCCGGGAGTAAGCTGTTTTTT. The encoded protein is CASSPPGSKLFF. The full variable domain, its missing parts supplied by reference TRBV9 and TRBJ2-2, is DSGVTQTPKHLITATGQRVTLRCSPRSGDLSVYWYQQSLDQGLQFLIQYYNGEERAKGNILERFSAQQFPDLHSELNLSSLELGDSALYFCASSPPGSKLFFGEGSRLTVL.

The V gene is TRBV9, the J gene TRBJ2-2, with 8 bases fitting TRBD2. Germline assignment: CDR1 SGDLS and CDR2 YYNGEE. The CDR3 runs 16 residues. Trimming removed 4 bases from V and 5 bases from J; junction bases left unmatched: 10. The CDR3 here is CASSPPGLVGTGELFF. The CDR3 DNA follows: TGTGCCAGCAGCCCACCGGGACTAGTGGGTACCGGGGAGCTGTTTTTT.

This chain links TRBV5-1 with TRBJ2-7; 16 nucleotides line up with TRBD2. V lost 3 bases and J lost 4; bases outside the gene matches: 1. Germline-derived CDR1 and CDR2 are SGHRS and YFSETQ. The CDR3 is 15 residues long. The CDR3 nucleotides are TGCGCCAGCAGCTCGGGACTAGCGGGAGGGTACGAGCAGTACTTC. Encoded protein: CASSSGLAGGYEQYF.

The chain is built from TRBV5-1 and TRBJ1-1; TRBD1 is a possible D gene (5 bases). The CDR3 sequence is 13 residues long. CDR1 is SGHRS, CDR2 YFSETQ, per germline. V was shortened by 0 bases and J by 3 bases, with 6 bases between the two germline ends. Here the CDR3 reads CASSLGGDTEAFF. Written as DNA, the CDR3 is TGCGCCAGCAGCTTGGGGGGCGACACTGAAGCTTTCTTT.

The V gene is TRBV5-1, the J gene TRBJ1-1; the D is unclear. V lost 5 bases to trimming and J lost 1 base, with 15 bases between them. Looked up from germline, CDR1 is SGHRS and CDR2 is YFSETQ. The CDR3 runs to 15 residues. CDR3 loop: CASRTLGIGNTEAFF. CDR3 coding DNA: TGCGCCAGCAGGACCCTCGGGATAGGGAACACTGAAGCTTTCTTT.

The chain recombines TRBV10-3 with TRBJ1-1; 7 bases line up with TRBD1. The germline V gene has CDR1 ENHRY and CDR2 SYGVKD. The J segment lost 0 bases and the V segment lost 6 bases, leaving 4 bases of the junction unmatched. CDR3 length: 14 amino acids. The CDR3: CAIRPGGLNTEAFF. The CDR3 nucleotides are TGTGCCATCAGGCCAGGGGGTTTGAACACTGAAGCTTTCTTT.

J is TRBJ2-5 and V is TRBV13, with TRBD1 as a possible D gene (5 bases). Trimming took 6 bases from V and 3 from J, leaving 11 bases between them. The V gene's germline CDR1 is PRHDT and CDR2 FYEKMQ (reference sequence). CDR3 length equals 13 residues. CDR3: CASSLDTKETQYF. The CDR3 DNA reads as TGTGCCAGCAGTCTGGACACGAAAGAGACCCAGTACTTC.